This T cell receptor (beta chain) was sequenced for a study of T-cell memory formation after mild COVID-19. Background on the study: For the most part, TCR clusters were specific to one donor.

Overall study results and limits: Pre-infection memory held some responding clones, suggesting pre-existing cross-reactive T cells responded. CD4+ contracting clones were mainly CM and EM; CD8+ ones, EMRA.

TCRdb ran MiXCR on the 5' RACE reads and lists one entry per CDR3 protein. The sample records roughly 110,000 distinct CDR3 sequences, around an eighth being singletons. About this clonotype: The target antigen is unknown.

The CDR3 loop spans 14 amino acids. The V gene lost 2 bases and the J gene lost 5 bases, with 10 bases spanning the gap. Germline loops: CDR1 MNHEY, CDR2 SVGEGT. Sample: PBMCs or a T cell subset sorted from them (not recorded which). V and J are TRBV6-2 or TRBV6-3 and TRBJ1-5; a weak D match, TRBD1 (6 bases). The source is an adult woman who had mild COVID-19 (a few samples of this study predate the infection). Cell type and time point are not known. The CDR3 bases are TGTGCCAGCAGTTACATCTCAGGGGATCAGCCCCAGCATTTT. Translating it yields CASSYISGDQPQHF.